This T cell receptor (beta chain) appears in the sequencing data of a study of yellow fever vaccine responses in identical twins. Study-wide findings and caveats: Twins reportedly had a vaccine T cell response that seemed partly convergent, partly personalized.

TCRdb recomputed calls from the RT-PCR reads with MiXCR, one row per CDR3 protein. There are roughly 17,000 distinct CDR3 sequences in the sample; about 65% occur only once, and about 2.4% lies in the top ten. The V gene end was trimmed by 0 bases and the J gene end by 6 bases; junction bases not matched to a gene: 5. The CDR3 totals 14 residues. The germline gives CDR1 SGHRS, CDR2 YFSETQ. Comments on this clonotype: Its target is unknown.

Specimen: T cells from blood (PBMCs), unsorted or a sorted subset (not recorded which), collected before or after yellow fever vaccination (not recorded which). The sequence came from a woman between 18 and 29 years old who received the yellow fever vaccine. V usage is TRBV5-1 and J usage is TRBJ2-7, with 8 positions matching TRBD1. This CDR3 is CASSLGQGWSEQYF. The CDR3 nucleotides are TGCGCCAGCAGCTTGGGACAGGGGTGGAGCGAGCAGTACTTC. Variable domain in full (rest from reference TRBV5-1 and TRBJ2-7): KAGVTQTPRYLIKTRGQQVTLSCSPISGHRSVSWYQQTPGQGLQFLFEYFSETQRNKGNFPGRFSGRQFSNSRSEMNVSTLELGDSALYLCASSLGQGWSEQYFGPGTRLTVT.